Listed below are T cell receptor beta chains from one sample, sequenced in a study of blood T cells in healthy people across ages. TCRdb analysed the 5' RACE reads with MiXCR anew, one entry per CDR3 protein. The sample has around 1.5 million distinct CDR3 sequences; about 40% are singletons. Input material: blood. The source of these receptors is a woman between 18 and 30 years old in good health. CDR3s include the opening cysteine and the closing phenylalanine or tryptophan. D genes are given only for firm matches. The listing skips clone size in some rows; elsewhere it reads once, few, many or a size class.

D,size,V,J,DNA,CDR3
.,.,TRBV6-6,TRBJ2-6,TGTGCCAGCAGTTCCCCCCGAACCTCTGGGGCCAACGTCCTGACTTTC,CASSSPRTSGANVLTF
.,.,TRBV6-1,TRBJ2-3,TGTGCCAGCACACGGGACCCTACAGATACGCAGTATTTT,CASTRDPTDTQYF
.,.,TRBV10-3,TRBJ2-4,TGTGCCATCCGGGGGCCGGGGGGCATTCAGTACTTC,CAIRGPGGIQYF
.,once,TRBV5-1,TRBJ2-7,TGCGCCAGCAGCTCGGCGACAGGAATCGACGAGCAGTACTTC,CASSSATGIDEQYF
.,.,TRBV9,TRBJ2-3,TGTGCCAGCAGCCCGGGACTTACCGCAGATACGCAGTATTTT,CASSPGLTADTQYF
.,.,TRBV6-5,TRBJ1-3,TGTGCCAGCGCCAGTGGAAACACCATATATTTT,CASASGNTIYF
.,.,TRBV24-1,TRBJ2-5,TGTGCCACCAGTGATTTTGACGCAGAGACCCAGTACTTC,CATSDFDAETQYF
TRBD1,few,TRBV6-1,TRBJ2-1,TGTGCCAGCAGTGAGGGACAGGGGGTTTACAATGAGCAGTTCTTC,CASSEGQGVYNEQFF
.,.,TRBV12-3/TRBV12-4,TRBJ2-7,TGTGCCAAATCTCCGGACAAAAGTCTTTTCCAGAAAACTAAAGAATGCTACGAGCAGTACTTC,CAKSPDKSLFQKTKECYEQYF
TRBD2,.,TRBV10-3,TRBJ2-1,TGTGCCATCAGTGGTCTAGCGGGAGGTTACAATGAGCAGTTCTTC,CAISGLAGGYNEQFF
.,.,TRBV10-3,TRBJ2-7,TGTGCCACGAACGAGAACTTAGCCTACGAGCAGTACTTC,CATNENLAYEQYF
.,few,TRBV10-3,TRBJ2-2,TGTGCCATCCTTCGGCAGGCCGGGAACACCGGGGAGCTGTTTTTT,CAILRQAGNTGELFF
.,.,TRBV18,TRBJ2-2,TGTGCCAGCTCACCAGGCGGAGAAAACACCGGGGAGCTGTTTTTT,CASSPGGENTGELFF
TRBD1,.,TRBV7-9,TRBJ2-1,TGTGCCAGCAGCTCTTGGACAGGGGACTACAATGAGCAGTTCTTC,CASSSWTGDYNEQFF
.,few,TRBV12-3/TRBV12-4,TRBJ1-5,TGTGCCAGCAGTTTGTCATACAGGGATAATCAGCCCCAGCATTTT,CASSLSYRDNQPQHF
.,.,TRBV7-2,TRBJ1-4,TGTGCCAGCAGCTTATTGATAGGAATAAATGAAAAACTGTTTTTT,CASSLLIGINEKLFF
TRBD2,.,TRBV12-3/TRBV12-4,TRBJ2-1,TGTGCCAGCAGACGGACTAGCGGGGCTTTCTCCTACAATGAGCAGTTCTTC,CASRRTSGAFSYNEQFF
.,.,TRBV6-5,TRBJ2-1,TGTGCCAGCAGTCCCTTCTGGGGGTCGGGCGGGAATGAGCAGTTCTTC,CASSPFWGSGGNEQFF
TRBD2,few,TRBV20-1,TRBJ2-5,TGCAGTGCTAAACTAGCGGAGGAGACCCAGTACTTC,CSAKLAEETQYF
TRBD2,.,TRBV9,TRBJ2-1,TGTGCCAGCAGCGTAGTTGCGGGAGGGACAAACAATGAGCAGTTCTTC,CASSVVAGGTNNEQFF
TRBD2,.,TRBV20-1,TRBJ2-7,TGCAGTGCTAGAGAAGAATCAACTAGCGCCTCCTACAATGAGCAGTACTTC,CSAREESTSASYNEQYF
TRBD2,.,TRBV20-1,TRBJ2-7,TGCAGTGCTGCGGGACTAGCGGGAGTTATCTACGAGCAGTACTTC,CSAAGLAGVIYEQYF
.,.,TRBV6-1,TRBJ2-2,TGTGCCAGCAGTGAACCCGGGGAGCTGTTTTTT,CASSEPGELFF
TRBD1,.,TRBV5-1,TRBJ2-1,TGCGCCAGCAGCACACACGGACAGGCTAGCTCCTACAATGAGCAGTTCTTC,CASSTHGQASSYNEQFF
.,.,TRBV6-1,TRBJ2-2,TGTGCCAGCAGTGAATTCTCAGGGCACACCGGGGAGCTGTTTTTT,CASSEFSGHTGELFF
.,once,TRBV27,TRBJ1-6,TGTGCCAGCAGACGGGGCGAGGGCTCCTATAATTCACCCCTCCACTTT,CASRRGEGSYNSPLHF
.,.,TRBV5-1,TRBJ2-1,TGCGCCGGCAGCCTCACGCCGGGGCTATCTGGTGAGCAGTTCTTC,CAGSLTPGLSGEQFF
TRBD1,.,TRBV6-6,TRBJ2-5,TGTGCCAGCAGTTACGGACAGGTGGCGTTAGTGCAGTACTTC,CASSYGQVALVQYF
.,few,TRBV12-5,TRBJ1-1,TGTGCTAGTGGTTTGCCCACAGGACCCACTGAAGCTTTCTTT,CASGLPTGPTEAFF
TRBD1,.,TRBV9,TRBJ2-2,TGTGCCAGCAGCCCCCGGGACAGACCTTCAACCGGGGAGCTGTTTTTT,CASSPRDRPSTGELFF
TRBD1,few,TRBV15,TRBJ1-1,TGTGCCACCAGCAGCAGGGGGGCGAACACTGAAGCTTTCTTT,CATSSRGANTEAFF
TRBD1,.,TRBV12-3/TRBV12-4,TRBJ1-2,TGTGCCAGCAGTTCCGACAGGGTAAAAAGCACCTTC,CASSSDRVKSTF
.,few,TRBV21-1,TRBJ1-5,TGTGCCAGCAGCAAAGCGCTCGGGGCCCAATTGGAAACCCAGCATTTT,CASSKALGAQLETQHF
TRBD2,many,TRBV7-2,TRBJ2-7,TGTGCCAGCAGCCCCGCGGCTAGCGGGTCCTACGAGCAGTACTTC,CASSPAASGSYEQYF
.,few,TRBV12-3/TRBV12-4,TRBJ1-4,TGTGCCAGCAGCTTATTTCGGAGGGATGAAAAACTGTTTTTT,CASSLFRRDEKLFF
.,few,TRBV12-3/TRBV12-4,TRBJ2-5,TGTGCCAGCAGTCCCCGGGACGGATATCAAGAGACCCAGTACTTC,CASSPRDGYQETQYF
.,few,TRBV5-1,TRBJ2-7,TGCGCCAGCAGCTTGTCTGCGGGTACTTCCTACGAGCAGTACTTC,CASSLSAGTSYEQYF
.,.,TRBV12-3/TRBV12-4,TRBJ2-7,TGTGCCAGCAGTTTCCGCAGGGTAAGGGGCGAGCAGTACTTC,CASSFRRVRGEQYF
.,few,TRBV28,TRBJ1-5,TGTGCCAGCAGTGCTGAGGGGATTGTCAATCAGCCCCAGCATTTT,CASSAEGIVNQPQHF
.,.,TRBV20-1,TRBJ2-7,TGCAGTGCTATTAAGGTCGCGGGAAGCTCCTACGAGCAGTACTTC,CSAIKVAGSSYEQYF
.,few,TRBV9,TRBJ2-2,TGTGCCAGCAGCGGCGAGAACACCGGGGAGCTGTTTTTT,CASSGENTGELFF
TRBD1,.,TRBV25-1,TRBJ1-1,TGTGCCAGCAGTGAATATTTTCCCCCCCAGGACAGGGGCACTGAAGCTTTCTTT,CASSEYFPPQDRGTEAFF
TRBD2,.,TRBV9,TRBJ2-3,TGTGCCAGCAGCGGTAGCGGGGGGGCGATCACAGATACGCAGTATTTT,CASSGSGGAITDTQYF
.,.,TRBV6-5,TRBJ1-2,TGTGCCAGCAGTTACTCGGAACGATTGAGGGGCTCTTATAGTGACTACACCTTC,CASSYSERLRGSYSDYTF
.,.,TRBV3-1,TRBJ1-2,TGTGCCAGCAGTCAAGGAAGTGCAGGGGTCGGCTATTATGGCTACACCTTC,CASSQGSAGVGYYGYTF
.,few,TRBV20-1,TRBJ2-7,TGCAGTGCTAGCCCCATGGACGAGCAGTACTTC,CSASPMDEQYF
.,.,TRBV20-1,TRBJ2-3,TGCAGTGCGCCTGAACCGGGACGGGGCACAGATACGCAGTATTTT,CSAPEPGRGTDTQYF
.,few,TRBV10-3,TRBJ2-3,TGTGCCATCAGTGAGACGAGCGGGACAGCGGATACGCAGTATTTT,CAISETSGTADTQYF
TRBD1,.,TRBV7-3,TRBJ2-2,TGTGCCAGCAGCTTACAGGGGGCGACCGGGGAGCTGTTTTTT,CASSLQGATGELFF
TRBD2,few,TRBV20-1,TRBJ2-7,TGCAGTGCTAGTGCAGCGGGAGCTATGTACGAGCAGTACTTC,CSASAAGAMYEQYF